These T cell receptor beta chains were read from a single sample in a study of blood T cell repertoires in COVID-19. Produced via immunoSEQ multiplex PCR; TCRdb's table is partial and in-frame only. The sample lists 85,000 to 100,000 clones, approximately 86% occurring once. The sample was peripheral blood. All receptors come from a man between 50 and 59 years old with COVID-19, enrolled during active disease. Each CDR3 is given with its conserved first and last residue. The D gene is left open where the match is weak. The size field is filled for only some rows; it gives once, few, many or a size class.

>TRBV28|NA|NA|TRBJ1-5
TGTGCCAGCAGTTCGGGGGGCCTCCATCAGCCCCAGCATTTT
CASSSGGLHQPQHF
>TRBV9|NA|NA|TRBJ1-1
TGTGCCAGCAGCGTAGGAATGTATGGGCAAGGAGCTTTCTTT
CASSVGMYGQGAFF
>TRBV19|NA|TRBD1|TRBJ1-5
TGTGCCAGTAGTACGGGACAGCCCCCCAAGCCCCAGCATTTT
CASSTGQPPKPQHF
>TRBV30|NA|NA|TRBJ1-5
TGTGCCTGGAGTGTAACGGGCAGGGGAAGCAATCAGCCCCAGCATTTT
CAWSVTGRGSNQPQHF
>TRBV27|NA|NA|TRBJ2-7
TGTGCCAGCAGTTTATCAGTGAGGGGGGGAGAGCAGTACTTC
CASSLSVRGGEQYF
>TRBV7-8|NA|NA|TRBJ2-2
TGTGCCAGCAGCTTAGAACACGGGGAGCTGTTTTTT
CASSLEHGELFF
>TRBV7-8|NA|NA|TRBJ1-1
TGTGCCAGCAGCCCCACGGGGGGGCCCACTGAAGCTTTCTTT
CASSPTGGPTEAFF
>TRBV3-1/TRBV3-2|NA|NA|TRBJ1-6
TGTGCCAGCAGCCAAGGATCAGGGTATAATTCACCCCTCCACTTT
CASSQGSGYNSPLHF
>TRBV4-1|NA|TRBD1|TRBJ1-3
TGCGCCAGCAGCCAAGAAGGGGGCAAGGCAGGAAACACCATATATTTT
CASSQEGGKAGNTIYF
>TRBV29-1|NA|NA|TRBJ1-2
TGCAGCGTTGGAGGATTTGGCTATGGCTACACCTTC
CSVGGFGYGYTF
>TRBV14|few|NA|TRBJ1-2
TGTGCCAGCAGGCCGGGGGGTACGGGAGGAAACTATGGCTACACCTTC
CASRPGGTGGNYGYTF
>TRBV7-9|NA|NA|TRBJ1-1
TGTGCCAGCAGCCAGATGAACACTGAAGCTTTCTTT
CASSQMNTEAFF
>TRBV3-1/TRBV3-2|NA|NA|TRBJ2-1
TGTGCCAGCAGCCAAGACCCGCGGCTTGAGCAGTTCTTC
CASSQDPRLEQFF